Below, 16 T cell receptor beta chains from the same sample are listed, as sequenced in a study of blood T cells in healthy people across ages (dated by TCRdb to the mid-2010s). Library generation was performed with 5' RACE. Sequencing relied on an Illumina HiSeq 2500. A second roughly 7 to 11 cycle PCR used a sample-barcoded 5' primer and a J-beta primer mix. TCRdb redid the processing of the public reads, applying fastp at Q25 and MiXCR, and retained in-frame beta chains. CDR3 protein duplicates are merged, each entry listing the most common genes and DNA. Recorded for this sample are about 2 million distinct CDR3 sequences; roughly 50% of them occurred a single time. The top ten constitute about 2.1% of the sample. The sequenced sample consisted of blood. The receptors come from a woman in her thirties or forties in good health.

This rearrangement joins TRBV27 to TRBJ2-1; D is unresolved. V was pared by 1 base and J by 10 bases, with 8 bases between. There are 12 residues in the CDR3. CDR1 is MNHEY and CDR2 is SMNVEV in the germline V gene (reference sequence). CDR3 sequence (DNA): TGTGCCAGCAGTTTATTGGACGGAGAGCAGTTCTTC. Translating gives CASSLLDGEQFF.

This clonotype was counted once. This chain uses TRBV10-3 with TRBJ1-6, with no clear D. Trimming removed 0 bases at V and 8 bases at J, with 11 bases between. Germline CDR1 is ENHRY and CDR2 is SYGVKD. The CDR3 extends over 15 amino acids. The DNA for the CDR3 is TGTGCCATCAGTGAGTCCACGAGGGCCGATTCACCCCTCCACTTT. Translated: CAISESTRADSPLHF.

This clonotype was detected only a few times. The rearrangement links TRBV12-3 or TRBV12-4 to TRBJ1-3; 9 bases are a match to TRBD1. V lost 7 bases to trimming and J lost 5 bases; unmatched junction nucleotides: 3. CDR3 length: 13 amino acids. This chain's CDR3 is CASMTGGRNTIYF. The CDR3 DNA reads TGTGCCAGCATGACAGGGGGGCGAAACACCATATATTTT.

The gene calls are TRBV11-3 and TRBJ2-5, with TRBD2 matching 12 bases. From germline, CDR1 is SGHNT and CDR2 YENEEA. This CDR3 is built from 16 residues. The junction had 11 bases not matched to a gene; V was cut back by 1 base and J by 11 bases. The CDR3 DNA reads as TGTGCCAGCAGCTTAGGGCTAGCGGGGGGGTACAATGAGCAGTACTTC. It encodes CASSLGLAGGYNEQYF.

This CDR3 is CASSEALAGGLCEQFF. In DNA form, the CDR3 reads TGTGCCAGCAGTGAAGCGCTAGCGGGGGGGCTATGTGAGCAGTTCTTC. The V call is TRBV2, the J call TRBJ2-1; TRBD2 matches at 12 bases. J was trimmed by 9 bases and V by 0 bases; bases with no gene match: 6. Germline V gene data show CDR1 as SNHLY and CDR2 as FYNNEI. The CDR3 consists of 16 residues.

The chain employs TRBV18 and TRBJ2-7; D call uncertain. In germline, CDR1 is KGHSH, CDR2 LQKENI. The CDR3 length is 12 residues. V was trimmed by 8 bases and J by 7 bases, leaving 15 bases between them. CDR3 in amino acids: CASALDHYEQYF. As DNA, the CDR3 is TGTGCCAGCGCACTGGACCATTATGAGCAGTACTTC.

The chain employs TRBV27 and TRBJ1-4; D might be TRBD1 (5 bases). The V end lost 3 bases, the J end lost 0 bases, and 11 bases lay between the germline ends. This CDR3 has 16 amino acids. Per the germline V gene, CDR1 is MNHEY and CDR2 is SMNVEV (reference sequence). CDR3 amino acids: CASSLGQGTTNEKLFF. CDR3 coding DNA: TGTGCCAGCAGTTTGGGGCAGGGAACAACTAATGAAAAACTGTTTTTT.

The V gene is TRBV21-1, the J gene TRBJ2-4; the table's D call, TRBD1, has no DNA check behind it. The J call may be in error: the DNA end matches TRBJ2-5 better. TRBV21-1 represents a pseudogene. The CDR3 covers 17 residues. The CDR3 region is CATSYLRGRRNSETQYF. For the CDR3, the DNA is TGTGCCACCTCGTACCTCAGGGGGCGGAGGAATTCGGAGACCCAGTACTTC.

The CDR3: CSARDVRAEYGYTF. Here the CDR3 DNA reads TGCAGTGCTAGAGACGTCCGGGCAGAGTATGGCTACACCTTC. V usage is TRBV20-1 and J usage is TRBJ1-2, with D uncertain. V shed 0 bases and J shed 5 bases, with 13 bases lying between them. Germline values: CDR1 DFQATT, CDR2 SNEGSKA (reference sequence). The CDR3 totals 14 residues.

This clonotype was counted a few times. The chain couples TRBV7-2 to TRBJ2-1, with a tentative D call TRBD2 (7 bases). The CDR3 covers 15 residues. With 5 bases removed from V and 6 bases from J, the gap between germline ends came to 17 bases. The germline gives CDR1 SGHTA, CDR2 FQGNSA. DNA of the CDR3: TGTGCCAGCAGCCAATTCCTCGGGGGGCGCAATGAGCAGTTCTTC. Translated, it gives CASSQFLGGRNEQFF.

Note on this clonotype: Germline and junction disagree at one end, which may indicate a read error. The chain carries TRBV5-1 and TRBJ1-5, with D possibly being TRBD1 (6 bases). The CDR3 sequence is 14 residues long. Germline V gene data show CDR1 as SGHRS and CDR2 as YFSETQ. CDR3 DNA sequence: TGCGCCAGCAGCTTGGTACAGGGTGGGCAGCCCCGGCATTTT. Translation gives CASSLVQGGQPRHF.

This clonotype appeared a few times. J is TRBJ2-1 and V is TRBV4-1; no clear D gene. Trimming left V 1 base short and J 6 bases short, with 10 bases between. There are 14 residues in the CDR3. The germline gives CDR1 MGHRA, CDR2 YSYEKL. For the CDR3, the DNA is TGCGCCAGCAGCCAAGGGGAAGGGCCCAATGAGCAGTTCTTC. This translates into CASSQGEGPNEQFF.

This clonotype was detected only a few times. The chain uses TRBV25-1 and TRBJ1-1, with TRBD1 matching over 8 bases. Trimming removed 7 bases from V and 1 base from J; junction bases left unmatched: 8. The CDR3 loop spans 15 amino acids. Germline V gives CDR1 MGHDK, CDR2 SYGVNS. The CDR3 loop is CASKITGTGNTEAFF. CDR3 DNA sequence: TGTGCCAGCAAAATCACTGGGACAGGGAACACTGAAGCTTTCTTT.

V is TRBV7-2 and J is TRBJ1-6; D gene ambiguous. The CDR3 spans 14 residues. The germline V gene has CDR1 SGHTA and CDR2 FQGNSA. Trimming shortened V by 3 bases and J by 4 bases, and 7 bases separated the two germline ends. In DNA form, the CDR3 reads TGTGCCAGCAGCTTGGCCCGTTATAATTCACCCCTCCACTTT. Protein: CASSLARYNSPLHF.

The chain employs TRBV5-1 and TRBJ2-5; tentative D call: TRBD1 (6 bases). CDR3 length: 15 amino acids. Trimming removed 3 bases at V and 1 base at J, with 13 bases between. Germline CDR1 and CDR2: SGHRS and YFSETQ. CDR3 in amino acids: CASSSLQGIQETQYF. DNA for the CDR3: TGCGCCAGCAGCTCGCTACAGGGAATCCAAGAGACCCAGTACTTC.

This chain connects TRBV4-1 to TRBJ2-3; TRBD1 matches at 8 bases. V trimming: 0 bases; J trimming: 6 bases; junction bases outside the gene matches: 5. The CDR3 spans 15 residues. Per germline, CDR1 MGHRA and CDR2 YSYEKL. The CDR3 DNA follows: TGCGCCAGCAGCCAAGATACCGGGACAGGCGATACGCAGTATTTT. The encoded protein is CASSQDTGTGDTQYF.